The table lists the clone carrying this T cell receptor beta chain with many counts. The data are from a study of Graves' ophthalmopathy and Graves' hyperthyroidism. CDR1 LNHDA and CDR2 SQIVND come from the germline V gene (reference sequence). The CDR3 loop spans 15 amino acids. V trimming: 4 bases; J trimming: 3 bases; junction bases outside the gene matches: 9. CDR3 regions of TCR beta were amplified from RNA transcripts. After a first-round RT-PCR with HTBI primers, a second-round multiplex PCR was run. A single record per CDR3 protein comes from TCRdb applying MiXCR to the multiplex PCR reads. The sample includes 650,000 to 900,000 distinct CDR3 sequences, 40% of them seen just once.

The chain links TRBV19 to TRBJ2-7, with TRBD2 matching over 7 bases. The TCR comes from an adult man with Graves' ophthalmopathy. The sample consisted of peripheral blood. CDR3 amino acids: CASSTGGGGHYEQYF. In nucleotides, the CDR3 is TGTGCCAGTAGTACCGGTGGGGGAGGGCACTACGAGCAGTACTTC.